This passage covers 27 T cell receptor beta chains from one sample sequenced in a study of cytomegalovirus exposure and HLA in healthy donors. This PCR relied on a set of 60 Vbeta primers and 13 Jbeta primers. Libraries were prepared by immunoSEQ multiplex PCR; TCRdb keeps only in-frame clonotypes and omits some of them. The sample has 200,000 to 250,000 clones, approximately 82% seen once. Sequencing used PBMCs. The receptors come from a male donor in good health and CMV-seronegative.

The chain recombines TRBV5-1 with TRBJ2-1; D might be TRBD1 (6 bases). With 5 bases removed from V and 6 bases from J, the gap between germline ends came to 12 bases. The CDR3 has 13 residues. Germline CDR1 reads SGHRS; CDR2 reads YFSETQ. The CDR3 spells CASSPTGFNEQFF. CDR3 sequence (DNA): TGCGCCAGCAGTCCGACAGGTTTCAATGAGCAGTTCTTC.

The V call is TRBV29-1, the J call TRBJ2-3, with TRBD2 identical over 11 bases. The CDR3 has 16 residues. From germline, CDR1 is SQVTM and CDR2 ANQGSEA. The V gene end was trimmed by 6 bases and the J gene end by 3 bases; junction bases not matched to a gene: 11. The CDR3 region has the DNA TGCAGCGTGGGCGGTATAGCGGGAGGGCGGACAGATACGCAGTATTTT. Its translation: CSVGGIAGGRTDTQYF.

CDR3 region: CSVVTGQIAYEQYF. The CDR3, as DNA: TGCAGCGTGGTGACGGGACAGATCGCCTACGAGCAGTACTTC. The rearrangement links TRBV29-1 to TRBJ2-7; 7 nucleotides line up with TRBD1. CDR1 is SQVTM and CDR2 is ANQGSEA in the germline V gene. CDR3 length equals 14 residues. The J segment lost 2 bases and the V segment lost 6 bases, leaving 10 bases of the junction unmatched.

This clone was counted only a few times. This rearrangement joins TRBV19 to TRBJ1-5; D uncertain. The CDR3 is 16 amino acids. The V and J ends lost 6 bases and 8 bases respectively, with 23 bases between them. Per the germline V gene, CDR1 is LNHDA and CDR2 is SQIVND (reference sequence). DNA of the CDR3: TGTGCCAGTAGAACACGAACCGGGCGTTACGGGGAGCCCCAGCATTTT. Translating it yields CASRTRTGRYGEPQHF.

The J gene is TRBJ2-7, the V gene TRBV6-5, with a possible D match to TRBD1 (5 bases). Germline-derived CDR1 and CDR2 are MNHEY and SVGAGI. Trimming took off 0 bases at V and 3 bases at J, with 15 bases between the two ends. The CDR3 consists of 16 residues. In DNA form, the CDR3 reads TGTGCCAGCAGTTACTCGAAGGGGATGGGGTACTACGAGCAGTACTTC. Translation gives CASSYSKGMGYYEQYF.

As to this clone: The junction departs from the called germline gene at one end, perhaps through a read error. The rearrangement joins TRBV30 to TRBJ2-5; 9 bases match TRBD1. Germline CDR1 is GTSNPN and CDR2 is SVGIG (reference sequence). This CDR3 is built from 12 residues. Here the CDR3 DNA reads TGTGTCTGGACAGGGGAGCAAGAGACCCAGTACTTC. Its protein product is CVWTGEQETQYF.

The V call is TRBV14, the J call TRBJ2-1; D is possibly TRBD1 (5 bases). The CDR3 runs to 16 residues. The germline CDR1 and CDR2 sequences are SGHDN and FVKESK. The V end lost 5 bases, the J end lost 2 bases, and 16 bases lay between the germline ends. The CDR3 here is CASSKGVGVAYNEQFF. The CDR3, as DNA: TGTGCCAGCAGCAAAGGCGTAGGGGTCGCCTACAATGAGCAGTTCTTC.

The V gene is TRBV9, the J gene TRBJ2-3; 9 nucleotides align to TRBD2. V lost 2 bases, J lost 5 bases, and 9 bases stayed unmatched. The CDR3 is 16 residues long. CDR1 is SGDLS, CDR2 YYNGEE, per germline. The CDR3 DNA sequence: TGTGCCAGCAGCGTGGGCGGGAGGGCCTTGGTAGATACGCAGTATTTT. Its translation is CASSVGGRALVDTQYF. Full variable domain (rest looked up from reference TRBV9 and TRBJ2-3): DSGVTQTPKHLITATGQRVTLRCSPRSGDLSVYWYQQSLDQGLQFLIQYYNGEERAKGNILERFSAQQFPDLHSELNLSSLELGDSALYFCASSVGGRALVDTQYFGPGTRLTVL.

This chain connects TRBV7-9 to TRBJ1-2; 9 nucleotides agree with TRBD1. J gave up 7 bases and V 6 bases, and 9 bases lay outside the gene matches. The length of the CDR3 is 14 residues. CDR1 is SEHNR, CDR2 FQNEAQ, per germline (reference sequence). DNA of the CDR3: TGTGCCAGCAGAGACGGGACAGGGAGACGTGGCTACACCTTC. This sequence encodes CASRDGTGRRGYTF.

This chain joins TRBV15 and TRBJ2-5; a possible D gene is TRBD1 (6 bases). Germline loops: CDR1 LNHNV, CDR2 YYDKDF (reference sequence). V was cut by 6 bases and J by 5 bases, with 13 bases left in between. This CDR3 comprises 13 residues. This CDR3 is CATSLVQGETQYF. The CDR3 bases are TGTGCCACCAGTCTCGTCCAGGGGGAGACCCAGTACTTC.

This clone showed up just once. The V and J genes are TRBV4-1 and TRBJ1-2; no reliable D call. Germline V gene lookup returns CDR1 MGHRA and CDR2 YSYEKL. Trimming left V 0 bases short and J 1 base short, with 6 bases between. This CDR3 is 14 amino acids long. The DNA for the CDR3 is TGCGCCAGCAGCCAAGATCGGGATAACTATGGCTACACCTTC. The encoded protein is CASSQDRDNYGYTF.

The chain carries TRBV4-2 and TRBJ1-2; D not resolved. The CDR3 runs to 16 residues. Trimming cost V 4 bases and J 4 bases, with 19 bases left between them. Germline assignment: CDR1 LGHNA and CDR2 YNFKEQ. This CDR3 reads CASSPEATRTPYGYTF. In nucleotides, the CDR3 is TGTGCCAGCAGCCCCGAGGCGACGCGAACCCCCTATGGCTACACCTTC.

This clone was observed a handful of times. This chain uses TRBV28 with TRBJ2-7; D is possibly TRBD2 (6 bases). Germline CDR1 MDHEN, CDR2 SYDVKM. This CDR3 is built from 16 residues. V was pared by 3 bases and J by 3 bases, with 18 bases between. CDR3 region: CASSFTPREISYEQYF. The DNA of the CDR3 is TGTGCCAGCAGTTTTACTCCTCGGGAGATCAGCTACGAGCAGTACTTC.

This clone was observed once. The chain is built from TRBV9 and TRBJ2-3, with D uncertain. CDR3 size: 15 residues. Per germline, CDR1 SGDLS and CDR2 YYNGEE. Deletions cut 2 bases from V and 0 bases from J, with 10 bases between. The CDR3 region has the DNA TGTGCCAGCAGCGTTCTGGCGGAAAGCACAGATACGCAGTATTTT. It codes for CASSVLAESTDTQYF.

This clone was seen only once. J is TRBJ1-1 and V is TRBV12-5; no clear D gene. Per germline, CDR1 LGHNT and CDR2 FRNRAP. Trimming took 1 base from V and 4 from J, leaving 7 bases between them. The CDR3 has 13 residues. The CDR3 loop reads CASGLGPSTEAFF. CDR3 DNA sequence: TGTGCTAGTGGTTTGGGCCCCAGCACTGAAGCTTTCTTT.

In this sample, this clone turned up once. For the CDR3, the DNA is TGTGCCAGCAGCCTAGAAGTAGCGGGAGTTAAGGATGAGCAGTTCTTC. It translates to CASSLEVAGVKDEQFF. This chain uses TRBV4-2 with TRBJ2-1, with 9 bases lining up with TRBD2. CDR3 length: 16 residues. V lost 4 bases and J lost 8; bases outside the gene matches: 12. The germline V gene has CDR1 LGHNA and CDR2 YNFKEQ.

The J gene is TRBJ2-1, the V gene TRBV27; D perhaps matches TRBD1 (5 bases). The V gene lost 5 bases and the J gene lost 7 bases, with 18 bases spanning the gap. Germline CDR1 is MNHEY and CDR2 is SMNVEV (reference sequence). The CDR3 is made up of 15 amino acids. The CDR3 reads CASSPSGTYRNEQFF. The DNA of the CDR3 is TGTGCCAGCAGTCCTTCGGGTACCTACAGGAATGAGCAGTTCTTC.

V is TRBV19 and J is TRBJ2-3; 10 bases are a match to TRBD2. Germline V lookup: CDR1 LNHDA, CDR2 SQIVND (reference sequence). The CDR3 extends over 15 amino acids. V lost 2 bases, J lost 1 base, and 0 bases stayed unmatched. The CDR3 sequence: CASSITSGGTDTQYF. The CDR3 region has the DNA TGTGCCAGTAGTATAACTAGCGGGGGCACAGATACGCAGTATTTT.

CDR3 nucleotide sequence: TGTGCCAGCAGCTTAGATGGTTCAGACTACGAGCAGTACTTC. Protein product: CASSLDGSDYEQYF. V usage is TRBV11-2 and J usage is TRBJ2-7; D is ambiguous. The CDR3 length is 14 residues. Trimming left V 0 bases short and J 3 bases short, with 9 bases between. Germline CDR1 is SGHAT and CDR2 is FQNNGV.

This clone showed up just a few times. The V call is TRBV2, the J call TRBJ1-1; D not certain. This CDR3 comprises 13 residues. CDR1 is SNHLY, CDR2 FYNNEI, per germline. Trimming stripped 6 bases from V and 8 bases from J, with 16 bases between. The CDR3 DNA reads TGTGCCAGCAGGGGTGGCGGTACGTCCGAAGCTTTCTTT. Protein: CASRGGGTSEAFF.

Remarks on this clone: At one boundary the junction diverges from the germline segment, which might be a read error. The rearrangement uses TRBV7-9 and TRBJ2-7, with 9 positions matching TRBD2. The CDR3 covers 15 residues. In germline, CDR1 is SEHNR, CDR2 FQNEAQ (reference sequence). Written as DNA, the CDR3 is TGTTCCAGCAGGGTGTGGACTAGCGAAAAGGGCGAGCAGTACTTC. Protein sequence: CSSRVWTSEKGEQYF.

The chain joins TRBV7-9 to TRBJ2-3; the match to TRBD2 covers 9 bases. This CDR3 has 17 residues. V trimming: 5 bases; J trimming: 2 bases; junction bases outside the gene matches: 11. The germline V gene encodes CDR1 SEHNR and CDR2 FQNEAQ (reference sequence). CDR3: CASSLLTSGYSTDTQYF. In DNA, the CDR3 is TGTGCCAGCAGCCTCCTGACTAGCGGCTATTCCACAGATACGCAGTATTTT.

The rearrangement links TRBV18 to TRBJ2-5; the D gene is possibly TRBD2 (6 bases). The J call may be in error: the DNA end matches TRBJ2-7 better. Germline V gene data show CDR1 as KGHSH and CDR2 as LQKENI. The CDR3 has 16 residues. In DNA form, the CDR3 reads TGTGCCAGCTCACCACCCAAAGCGGGTAAGACCTACGAGCAGTACTTC. It is translated as CASSPPKAGKTYEQYF.

The chain couples TRBV19 to TRBJ1-5; 12 bases align to TRBD1. Trimming took 4 bases from V and 3 from J; bases not matched to a gene: 4. This CDR3 contains 16 residues. The germline V gene has CDR1 LNHDA and CDR2 SQIVND (reference sequence). The CDR3 DNA is TGTGCCAGTAGTAAGGGGACAGGGGGCCTCAATCAGCCCCAGCATTTT. Its protein is CASSKGTGGLNQPQHF. The full variable domain, rest sourced from reference TRBV19 and TRBJ1-5, is DGGITQSPKYLFRKEGQNVTLSCEQNLNHDAMYWYRQDPGQGLRLIYYSQIVNDFQKGDIAEGYSVSREKKESFPLTVTSAQKNPTAFYLCASSKGTGGLNQPQHFGDGTRLSIL.

Remarks on this clone: Additional DNA sequences in this sample encode the identical CDR3. V gene TRBV18 combines with J gene TRBJ2-7; a possible D gene is TRBD2 (6 bases). CDR1 KGHSH and CDR2 LQKENI come from the germline V gene. Trimming took off 1 base at V and 5 bases at J, with 9 bases between the two ends. This CDR3 spans 13 amino acids. CDR3 residues: CASSPLEGDEQYF. CDR3 nucleotide sequence: TGTGCCAGCTCACCACTGGAGGGCGACGAGCAGTACTTC.

V is TRBV19 and J is TRBJ1-4; 7 bases match TRBD1. The CDR3 spans 15 residues. Germline V gives CDR1 LNHDA, CDR2 SQIVND (reference sequence). The V gene end was trimmed by 3 bases and the J gene end by 7 bases; junction bases not matched to a gene: 8. Here the CDR3 reads CASSIERGRGEKLFF. The CDR3 DNA reads as TGTGCCAGTAGTATTGAAAGGGGGCGCGGTGAAAAACTGTTTTTT.

The chain links TRBV7-9 to TRBJ2-2, with D perhaps TRBD1 (6 bases). The V end lost 5 bases, the J end lost 5 bases, and 15 bases lay between the germline ends. The CDR3 is 15 amino acids. Germline values: CDR1 SEHNR, CDR2 FQNEAQ (reference sequence). The chain's CDR3 is CASSPQGRDTGELFF. The CDR3, as DNA: TGTGCCAGCAGCCCACAGGGTAGGGATACCGGGGAGCTGTTTTTT.